This TCR beta chain came from a study of T cell responses to AZD1222 COVID-19 vaccine. General study results and limits: The donor group comprised mostly white British people and more females; the analysis possibly underestimated clonal diversity. After two AZD1222 doses, spike-specific TCR breadth and depth rose versus day 0.

The germline gives CDR1 GTSNPN, CDR2 SVGIG (reference sequence). After removal of 2 bases from V and 6 bases from J, the junction contained 3 bases not matched to a gene. CDR3 size: 13 residues. Points on this clone: Its antigen is not known.

Sequenced by immunoSEQ multiplex PCR; TCRdb stores in-frame clones only, minus some. Of roughly 77,000 clones detected, over 75% appear once; the ten largest clones hold around 5.1%. The chain recombines TRBV30 with TRBJ1-3, with TRBD1 identical over 8 bases. This specimen consisted of peripheral blood, obtained on day 0 of MenACWY control vaccination. This clonotype was sampled from an adult in good health. Here the CDR3 reads CAWSQGAVNTIYF. Here the CDR3 DNA reads TGTGCCTGGAGTCAGGGGGCTGTAAACACCATATATTTT.